The TCR beta chain under discussion was sequenced for a study of beta chain features in type 1 diabetes. Study-wide points: Shortening that was moderate but significant affected the TCRB CDR3s of Type 1 diabetes patients in all four CD4+ subsets. The study notes PCR might favor shorter templates equally in patients and controls.

Details on this clone: The antigen remains undetermined.

Expressed TCRB transcripts were sequenced, since all the RNA that had been isolated was reverse transcribed. The read count averaged about 3.6 million across naive, central memory and regulatory T cell samples. Sequenced by immunoSEQ multiplex PCR; TCRdb stores in-frame clones only, minus some. The table lists some 350,000 clones, approximately 13% of them singletons. A CD45RO/CCR7/CD25/CD127/CD95/CD27 panel sorted naive, central memory, regulatory and stem cell-like memory CD4+ cells. All of the sorted populations showed purity greater than 95%. Per germline, CDR1 SGDLS and CDR2 YYNGEE. This CDR3 is built from 18 residues. With 0 bases removed from V and 0 bases from J, the gap between germline ends came to 16 bases.

This receptor was obtained from a woman under 30 with type 1 diabetes. Sequencing was carried out using naive CD4+ T cells from blood. This rearrangement joins TRBV9 to TRBJ2-4; weak D call: TRBD1 (5 bases). The CDR3 nucleotides read TGTGCCAGCAGCGTAGGACAGCCCTCCGTCCTAGCCAAAAACATTCAGTACTTC. Encoded protein: CASSVGQPSVLAKNIQYF.